The rows below give T cell receptor beta chains drawn from one sample of a study of OX40 agonist ivuxolimab in advanced cancers. Repertoires were generated with immunoSEQ multiplex PCR, while TCRdb's copy carries only in-frame clones and drops some. The table lists approximately 80,000 clones, 80% to 95% of them singletons. The sample in question was CD4+ or CD8+ T cells sorted from blood, obtained in a trial of the OX40 agonist ivuxolimab. The origin of the receptors is an adult with an advanced solid tumor such as melanoma, head and neck, liver or kidney cancer. The CDR3 runs from the conserved cysteine through the conserved F or W. A D gene is named only where the DNA matches it firmly. Clone size appears in some rows only: once, few, many, or a class for an expanded clone.

v_gene: TRBV2; j_gene: TRBJ2-2; abundance: NA; d_gene: TRBD2; CDR3nt: TGTGCCAGCAGTAGACTAGCGGGGCCCAACACCGGGGAGCTGTTTTTT; CDR3aa: CASSRLAGPNTGELFF
v_gene: TRBV30; j_gene: TRBJ1-5; abundance: NA; d_gene: TRBD1; CDR3nt: TGTGCCTGGAGCAGGGGACAGGGCGGTCAGCCCCAGCATTTT; CDR3aa: CAWSRGQGGQPQHF
v_gene: TRBV7-3; j_gene: TRBJ2-3; abundance: once; d_gene: NA; CDR3nt: TGTGCCAGCAGCTCGACAGACAGACCGCAGTATTTT; CDR3aa: CASSSTDRPQYF
v_gene: TRBV5-1; j_gene: TRBJ2-7; abundance: NA; d_gene: TRBD1; CDR3nt: TGCGCCAGCAGCACCGGGACAGTACTTTCCTACGAGCAGTACTTC; CDR3aa: CASSTGTVLSYEQYF
v_gene: TRBV2; j_gene: TRBJ2-5; abundance: NA; d_gene: TRBD2; CDR3nt: TGTGCCAGCAGTGATACTAGCGGGAGGGAGACCCAGTACTTC; CDR3aa: CASSDTSGRETQYF
v_gene: TRBV11-2; j_gene: TRBJ2-7; abundance: once; d_gene: TRBD2; CDR3nt: TGTGCCAGCAGCTCCGGACTAGCTGGGTCCTACGAGCAGTACTTC; CDR3aa: CASSSGLAGSYEQYF
v_gene: TRBV5-1; j_gene: TRBJ2-5; abundance: once; d_gene: NA; CDR3nt: TGCGCCAGCAGCTTGGGGTCGAGGATTTCTGAGACCCAGTACTTC; CDR3aa: CASSLGSRISETQYF
v_gene: TRBV28; j_gene: TRBJ1-2; abundance: NA; d_gene: NA; CDR3nt: TGTGCCAGCAGAGAGTTTCCTTCGTATGGCTACACCTTC; CDR3aa: CASREFPSYGYTF
v_gene: TRBV6-1; j_gene: TRBJ2-1; abundance: NA; d_gene: NA; CDR3nt: TGTGCCAGCAGTGAAGCCCGGGGGACTTTGGGGTCCCAGCAGTTCTTC; CDR3aa: CASSEARGTLGSQQFF
v_gene: TRBV5-1; j_gene: TRBJ1-1; abundance: NA; d_gene: NA; CDR3nt: TGCGCCAGCAGCCCGTATCAAGGGAACACTGAAGCTTTCTTT; CDR3aa: CASSPYQGNTEAFF
v_gene: TRBV28; j_gene: TRBJ1-1; abundance: NA; d_gene: NA; CDR3nt: TGTGCCAGCAGTTTAACCCAGGGTAACACTGAAGCTTTCTTT; CDR3aa: CASSLTQGNTEAFF
v_gene: TRBV6-1; j_gene: TRBJ2-4; abundance: NA; d_gene: NA; CDR3nt: TGTGCCAGCAGTGAAGACGTGACAGCGCTAAACATTCAGTACTTC; CDR3aa: CASSEDVTALNIQYF
v_gene: TRBV11-2; j_gene: TRBJ1-1; abundance: NA; d_gene: NA; CDR3nt: TGTGCCAGCAGCTTATTTAGTGATGACACTGAAGCTTTCTTT; CDR3aa: CASSLFSDDTEAFF
v_gene: TRBV11-2; j_gene: TRBJ2-6; abundance: few; d_gene: NA; CDR3nt: TGTGCCAGCAGCCCTGACAGGGGACTAACTGGGGCCAACGTCCTGACTTTC; CDR3aa: CASSPDRGLTGANVLTF
v_gene: TRBV19; j_gene: TRBJ2-1; abundance: NA; d_gene: NA; CDR3nt: TGTGCCAGTAGTCTAAGAGGGCACAATGAGCAGTTCTTC; CDR3aa: CASSLRGHNEQFF
v_gene: TRBV28; j_gene: TRBJ2-7; abundance: NA; d_gene: NA; CDR3nt: TGTGCCAGCAGTTTGGGGGAGCAGTACTTC; CDR3aa: CASSLGEQYF
v_gene: TRBV5-4; j_gene: TRBJ2-7; abundance: NA; d_gene: NA; CDR3nt: TGTGCCAGCAGCTTGGGAGGCGGTGGAAGCTCCTACGAGCAGTACTTC; CDR3aa: CASSLGGGGSSYEQYF
v_gene: TRBV19; j_gene: TRBJ1-2; abundance: NA; d_gene: NA; CDR3nt: TGTGCCAGTAGTAGAAAACTATCGACGGGGTCTAACTATGGCTACACCTTC; CDR3aa: CASSRKLSTGSNYGYTF
v_gene: TRBV18; j_gene: TRBJ2-5; abundance: NA; d_gene: NA; CDR3nt: TGTGCCAGCTCAGCGGACAGCGAGACCCAGTACTTC; CDR3aa: CASSADSETQYF
v_gene: TRBV2; j_gene: TRBJ2-3; abundance: NA; d_gene: NA; CDR3nt: TGTGCCAGCAAGGAGACTCCCAACACAGATACGCAGTATTTT; CDR3aa: CASKETPNTDTQYF
v_gene: TRBV5-1; j_gene: TRBJ2-3; abundance: once; d_gene: TRBD2; CDR3nt: TGCGCCAGCAGCCGTAGACTAGCGGGAGGGTTATGGCGAGGCACAGATACGCAGTATTTT; CDR3aa: CASSRRLAGGLWRGTDTQYF
v_gene: TRBV5-6; j_gene: TRBJ1-4; abundance: NA; d_gene: NA; CDR3nt: TGTGCCAGCAGCTTGTACGGGGAAAAACTGTTTTTT; CDR3aa: CASSLYGEKLFF
v_gene: TRBV30; j_gene: TRBJ2-5; abundance: NA; d_gene: NA; CDR3nt: TGTGCCTGGAGTTACGAAGAGACCCAGTACTTC; CDR3aa: CAWSYEETQYF
v_gene: TRBV28; j_gene: TRBJ1-2; abundance: once; d_gene: NA; CDR3nt: TGTGCCAGCTTCGGGATTAGCACATACTATGGCTACACCTTC; CDR3aa: CASFGISTYYGYTF
v_gene: TRBV5-1; j_gene: TRBJ2-7; abundance: NA; d_gene: TRBD2; CDR3nt: TGCGCCAGCAGCCCAGGACTAGCGGGAGGCGGCGAACCTATAACTTACGAGCAGTACTTC; CDR3aa: CASSPGLAGGGEPITYEQYF
v_gene: TRBV5-1; j_gene: TRBJ2-5; abundance: NA; d_gene: NA; CDR3nt: TGCGCCAGCAGCTTGGCCGGTCTAGCGAAGGAGACCCAGTACTTC; CDR3aa: CASSLAGLAKETQYF
v_gene: TRBV28; j_gene: TRBJ2-1; abundance: NA; d_gene: TRBD1; CDR3nt: TGTGCCAGCAGTCGGACAGGGGGGGTCAATGAGCAGTTCTTC; CDR3aa: CASSRTGGVNEQFF
v_gene: TRBV6-5; j_gene: TRBJ2-5; abundance: once; d_gene: TRBD2; CDR3nt: TGTGCCAGCACTAGTAACGGGAGGGCCGTGGAGACCCAGTACTTC; CDR3aa: CASTSNGRAVETQYF